This T cell receptor beta chain is from a study of T cells after yellow fever vaccination. For the study at large: Those fractions that held only low numbers of cells were prepared using the SMART-Seq v4 Ultra Low Input RNA kit.

The germline V gene encodes CDR1 LGHNA and CDR2 YSLEER. The V segment lost 2 bases and the J segment 0 bases; nucleotides outside the gene matches: 5. The CDR3 spans 17 residues. TCRdb reprocessed the 5' RACE reads via MiXCR and lists one record per CDR3 protein. The sample carries roughly 160,000 distinct CDR3 sequences, under 7.5% recorded once. This chain links TRBV4-3 with TRBJ2-2, with 8 bases matching TRBD2. The material sequenced was CD4+ T cells sorted from PBMCs, taken around 5 days after the first yellow fever vaccination. The clonotype was recovered from a man aged 18 to 29 who received the YFV17D yellow fever vaccine. CDR3 sequence reads: CASSQYSGGTNTGELFF. CDR3 DNA: TGCGCCAGCAGCCAATATTCGGGGGGGACGAACACCGGGGAGCTGTTTTTT.